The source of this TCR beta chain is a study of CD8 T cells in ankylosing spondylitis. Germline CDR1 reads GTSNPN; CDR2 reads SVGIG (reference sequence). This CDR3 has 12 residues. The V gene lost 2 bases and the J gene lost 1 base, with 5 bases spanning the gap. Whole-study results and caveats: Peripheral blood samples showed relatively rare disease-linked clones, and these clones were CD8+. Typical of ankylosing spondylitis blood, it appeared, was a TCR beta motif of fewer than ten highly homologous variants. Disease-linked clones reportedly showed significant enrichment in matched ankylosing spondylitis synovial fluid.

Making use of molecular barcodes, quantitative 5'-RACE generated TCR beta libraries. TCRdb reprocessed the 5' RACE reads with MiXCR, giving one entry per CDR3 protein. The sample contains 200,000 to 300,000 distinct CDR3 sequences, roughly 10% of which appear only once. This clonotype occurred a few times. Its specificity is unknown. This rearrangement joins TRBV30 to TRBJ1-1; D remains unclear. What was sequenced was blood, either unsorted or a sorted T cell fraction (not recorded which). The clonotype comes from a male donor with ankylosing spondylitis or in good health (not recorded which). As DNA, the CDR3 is TGTGCCTGGAGTAAAGAGAACACTGAAGCTTTCTTT. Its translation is CAWSKENTEAFF.